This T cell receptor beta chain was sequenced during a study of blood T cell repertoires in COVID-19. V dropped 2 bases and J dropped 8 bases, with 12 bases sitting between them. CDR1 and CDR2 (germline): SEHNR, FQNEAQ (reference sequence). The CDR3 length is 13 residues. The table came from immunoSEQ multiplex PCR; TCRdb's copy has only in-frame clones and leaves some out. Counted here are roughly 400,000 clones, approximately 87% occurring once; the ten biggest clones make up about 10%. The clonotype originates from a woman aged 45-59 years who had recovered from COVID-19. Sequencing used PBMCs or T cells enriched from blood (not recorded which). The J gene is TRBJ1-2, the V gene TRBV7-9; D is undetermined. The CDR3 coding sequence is TGTGCCAGCAGCTTATTGACTGACCCGGGCTACACCTTC. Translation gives CASSLLTDPGYTF.